This T cell receptor (beta chain) was identified during a study of beta chain features in type 1 diabetes. What was sequenced were expressed TCRB transcripts, since all of the isolated RNA had been reverse transcribed. Approximately 3.6 million reads, on average, came from each naive, central memory and regulatory T cell sample. Only in-frame clones appear in the TCRdb table, and some are missing; sequencing was by immunoSEQ multiplex PCR. The sample has roughly 500,000 clones, 10% to 12% seen once. In germline, CDR1 is KGHSH, CDR2 LQKENI. V dropped 8 bases and J dropped 0 bases, with 14 bases sitting between them. This CDR3 spans 14 amino acids.

The sequence was obtained from a woman aged 18-35 years in good health. The sequencing input was naive CD4+ T cells from blood. This sequence joins TRBV18 and TRBJ2-7; possible D gene TRBD1, 6 bases. This CDR3 reads CASQSGHRSYEQYF. The DNA for the CDR3 is TGTGCCAGCCAATCGGGACACCGCTCCTACGAGCAGTACTTC.